These T cell receptor beta chains were read from a single sample in a study of early T cells in non-severe SARS-CoV-2 infection. TCRdb re-called the 5' RACE reads through MiXCR, storing one row per CDR3 protein. The sample shows roughly 70,000 distinct CDR3 sequences, around 21% of them seen only once. The source material was whole blood, sampled at baseline. Source of these receptors: an adult who was a healthcare worker with PCR-confirmed SARS-CoV-2 infection or an uninfected control (not recorded which). The CDR3 runs from the conserved cysteine through the conserved F or W. The D gene is left open where the match is weak. Expanded clones are given a class, and other clones once, few, many or no size at all.

CDR3 protein,CDR3 DNA,D gene,V gene,clone size,J gene
CASSLTGQKPDTQYF,TGCGCCAGCAGCTTGACGGGACAGAAACCAGATACGCAGTATTTT,TRBD1,TRBV5-1,few,TRBJ2-3
CASRYREKLFF,TGTGCCAGCAGATATCGTGAAAAACTGTTTTTT,NA,TRBV6-5,NA,TRBJ1-4
CASSRSRTGGYTF,TGTGCCAGCAGCCGCAGTCGGACAGGGGGCTACACCTTC,TRBD1,TRBV3-1,few,TRBJ1-2
CASSQDRLSPLHF,TGTGCCAGCAGCCAAGACCGCCTTTCACCCCTCCACTTT,NA,TRBV3-1,few,TRBJ1-6
CASSPQGFRNEQYF,TGTGCCAGCTCACCTCAGGGATTCAGGAACGAGCAGTACTTC,NA,TRBV18,few,TRBJ2-7
CASSLTGKSGNTIYF,TGTGCCAGCAGCTTGACAGGGAAGTCTGGAAACACCATATATTTT,TRBD1,TRBV7-9,few,TRBJ1-3
CASSLPSDSSYEQYF,TGTGCCAGCAGCTTACCCTCCGACAGCTCCTACGAGCAGTACTTC,NA,TRBV13,few,TRBJ2-7
CASQGPGEQYF,TGTGCCAGCCAGGGGCCAGGCGAGCAGTACTTC,NA,TRBV19,NA,TRBJ2-7
CASSLVAGLQPQHF,TGTGCCAGCAGCTTGGTGGCAGGGTTACAGCCCCAGCATTTT,NA,TRBV5-5,few,TRBJ1-5
CSAVSGRNTDTQYF,TGCAGTGCTGTTAGCGGGCGGAACACAGATACGCAGTATTTT,TRBD2,TRBV20-1,many,TRBJ2-3
CASSFGLAGGKETQYF,TGCGCCAGCAGCTTCGGACTAGCGGGGGGAAAAGAGACCCAGTACTTC,TRBD2,TRBV4-1,NA,TRBJ2-5
CASALSGEETQYF,TGTGCTAGTGCCCTTTCGGGGGAGGAGACCCAGTACTTC,NA,TRBV12-5,few,TRBJ2-5
CSARAGTVYEQYF,TGCAGTGCTAGAGCCGGGACAGTCTACGAGCAGTACTTC,TRBD1,TRBV20-1,NA,TRBJ2-7
CAWSLGARTEAFF,TGTGCCTGGAGTCTGGGGGCTCGCACTGAAGCTTTCTTT,NA,TRBV30,few,TRBJ1-1
CASSVERQSYEQYF,TGTGCCAGCAGCGTAGAGAGACAGTCCTACGAGCAGTACTTC,NA,TRBV9,NA,TRBJ2-7
CASSEASNYPAEQYF,TGTGCCAGCAGTGAAGCTTCAAACTACCCCGCCGAGCAGTACTTC,NA,TRBV2,many,TRBJ2-7
CASRVTGGTAGELFF,TGTGCCAGCAGGGTCACAGGGGGTACGGCCGGGGAGCTGTTTTTT,TRBD1,TRBV2,NA,TRBJ2-2
CASSPLAMDTQYF,TGTGCCAGCAGCCCCCTAGCGATGGATACGCAGTATTTT,NA,TRBV7-2,NA,TRBJ2-3
CASTQRGEHTEAFF,TGCGCCAGCACCCAACGGGGGGAGCACACTGAAGCTTTCTTT,NA,TRBV5-1,few,TRBJ1-1
CASSFEGGIGAFF,TGTGCCAGCAGTTTTGAAGGAGGGATAGGAGCTTTCTTT,NA,TRBV12-3/TRBV12-4,NA,TRBJ1-1
CASSLEGTTYEQYF,TGTGCCAGCAGTTTAGAGGGGACCACCTACGAGCAGTACTTC,NA,TRBV12-3/TRBV12-4,NA,TRBJ2-7
CSAITGSANYGYTF,TGCAGCGCTATAACAGGGAGCGCCAACTATGGCTACACCTTC,NA,TRBV29-1,many,TRBJ1-2
CASSSGGRTDTQYF,TGTGCCAGCAGCTCGGGGGGTCGCACAGATACGCAGTATTTT,TRBD2,TRBV5-8,NA,TRBJ2-3
CASSKAGRSSGANVLTF,TGTGCCAGCAGTAAAGCGGGACGGAGCTCTGGGGCCAACGTCCTGACTTTC,TRBD2,TRBV5-6,NA,TRBJ2-6
CASSYPHRGYTEAFF,TGTGCCAGCAGTTATCCCCACAGGGGCTACACTGAAGCTTTCTTT,TRBD1,TRBV28,once,TRBJ1-1
CSSPTGGGYTF,TGCAGCTCCCCCACAGGGGGTGGCTACACCTTC,TRBD1,TRBV29-1,NA,TRBJ1-2
CASSPQTGSYNEQFF,TGTGCCAGCAGCCCACAGACGGGCTCCTACAATGAGCAGTTCTTC,NA,TRBV6-5,many,TRBJ2-1
CASRTGLTPYEQYF,TGTGCCAGCAGAACGGGACTTACCCCCTACGAGCAGTACTTC,NA,TRBV27,many,TRBJ2-7
CASSLSGISNTEAFF,TGTGCCAGCAGCCTAAGCGGGATTTCGAACACTGAAGCTTTCTTT,NA,TRBV7-9,many,TRBJ1-1